Following are 11 T cell receptor beta chains from one sample sequenced in a study of shared clonotypes between healthy human individuals. Method: immunoSEQ multiplex PCR; TCRdb's copy keeps in-frame clones and lacks some. Of roughly 1.5 million clones in the sample, nearly 99% were seen once. Material: naive CD4+ T cells sorted from blood. Subset given: CD45RA+ positively selected. These receptors all stem from a man under 40 in good health.

V is TRBV7-2 and J is TRBJ2-3; TRBD1 might be the D (5 bases). Trimming stripped 1 base from V and 1 base from J, with 9 bases between. CDR3 length: 15 residues. CDR1 and CDR2 (germline): SGHTA, FQGNSA. CDR3 nucleotides: TGTGCCAGCAGCTTAGTCAGGGCCGGCACAGATACGCAGTATTTT. Translation gives CASSLVRAGTDTQYF.

The chain has TRBV11-2 and TRBJ2-1; D perhaps matches TRBD1 (6 bases). Germline V lookup: CDR1 SGHAT, CDR2 FQNNGV. The CDR3 is 16 amino acids. Trimming removed 1 base at V and 2 bases at J, with 12 bases between. CDR3 region: CASSLGVRGTYNEQFF. CDR3 bases: TGTGCCAGCAGCTTAGGAGTCAGGGGCACCTACAATGAGCAGTTCTTC.

The chain joins TRBV2 to TRBJ2-1; 7 bases match TRBD2. The CDR3 runs to 16 residues. Per germline, CDR1 SNHLY and CDR2 FYNNEI. The J segment lost 10 bases and the V segment lost 6 bases, leaving 18 bases of the junction unmatched. The CDR3 sequence is CASSRIRLAGIGEQFF. The CDR3 nucleotides are TGTGCCAGCAGCCGGATTAGACTAGCCGGGATAGGGGAGCAGTTCTTC. The full variable domain, completed using reference TRBV2 and TRBJ2-1, is EPEVTQTPSHQVTQMGQEVILRCVPISNHLYFYWYRQILGQKVEFLVSFYNNEISEKSEIFDDQFSVERPDGSNFTLKIRSTKLEDSAMYFCASSRIRLAGIGEQFFGPGTRLTVL.

The chain links TRBV7-9 to TRBJ2-1, with TRBD2 matching over 8 bases. There are 14 residues in the CDR3. The trim removed 6 bases at V and 6 bases at J, leaving 7 bases unmatched. Germline assignment: CDR1 SEHNR and CDR2 FQNEAQ (reference sequence). In nucleotides, the CDR3 is TGTGCCAGCAGACACGGACTAGCTATCAATGAGCAGTTCTTC. This codes for CASRHGLAINEQFF.

The chain joins TRBV5-1 to TRBJ2-1; no clear D gene. Trimming removed 2 bases at V and 9 bases at J, with 18 bases between. Germline assignment: CDR1 SGHRS and CDR2 YFSETQ. CDR3 size: 15 residues. In nucleotides, the CDR3 is TGCGCCAGCAGCTTTGGGCTAAAGAAAGCCAGTGAGCAGTTCTTC. It translates to CASSFGLKKASEQFF.

This chain links TRBV7-8 with TRBJ2-7; 12 bases fit TRBD2. Germline values: CDR1 SGHVS, CDR2 FQNEAQ. The CDR3 extends over 17 amino acids. V trimming: 1 base; J trimming: 5 bases; junction bases outside the gene matches: 9. This chain's CDR3 is CASSLVGGLAGFHEQYF. The CDR3 DNA follows: TGTGCCAGCAGCTTAGTAGGTGGACTAGCGGGATTTCACGAGCAGTACTTC.

The genes are TRBV4-3 and TRBJ2-3, with D maybe TRBD2 (5 bases). From germline, CDR1 is LGHNA and CDR2 YSLEER. The CDR3 extends over 16 amino acids. V gave up 1 base and J gave up 1 base, with 12 bases separating them. In nucleotides, the CDR3 is TGCGCCAGCAGCCAAGCGGATCCCGGGGGCACAGATACGCAGTATTTT. Translation: CASSQADPGGTDTQYF.

Worth noting for this clone: Other DNA sequences from this sample encode an identical CDR3 as well. The chain carries TRBV18 and TRBJ2-2, with D possibly being TRBD1 (6 bases). Germline V gene lookup returns CDR1 KGHSH and CDR2 LQKENI. Trimming removed 3 bases at V and 5 bases at J, with 7 bases between. The CDR3 is 13 amino acids. This CDR3 reads CASSPQGTGELFF. The DNA of the CDR3 is TGTGCCAGCTCACCTCAGGGGACCGGGGAGCTGTTTTTT.

The chain links TRBV28 to TRBJ1-4; D may be TRBD1 (5 bases). This CDR3 contains 14 residues. The V gene lost 8 bases and the J gene lost 8 bases, with 18 bases spanning the gap. Germline CDR1 reads MDHEN; CDR2 reads SYDVKM. The CDR3, as DNA: TGTGCCAGCGGAACTCAGGGACCCGAGGAAAAACTGTTTTTT. Translated, it gives CASGTQGPEEKLFF.

This chain joins TRBV7-9 and TRBJ2-1; TRBD1 or TRBD2 may be the D gene (6 bases each). With 1 base removed from V and 7 bases from J, the gap between germline ends came to 11 bases. This CDR3 has 14 amino acids. CDR1 and CDR2 from the germline V gene are SEHNR and FQNEAQ (reference sequence). This CDR3 is CASSLVGGGNEQFF. The CDR3, as DNA: TGTGCCAGCAGCTTAGTTGGAGGGGGGAATGAGCAGTTCTTC. Variable domain in full (rest from reference TRBV7-9 and TRBJ2-1): DTGVSQNPRHKITKRGQNVTFRCDPISEHNRLYWYRQTLGQGPEFLTYFQNEAQLEKSRLLSDRFSAERPKGSFSTLEIQRTEQGDSAMYLCASSLVGGGNEQFFGPGTRLTVL.

The chain employs TRBV7-9 and TRBJ1-1; no clear D. V dropped 5 bases and J dropped 6 bases, with 13 bases sitting between them. Germline loops: CDR1 SEHNR, CDR2 FQNEAQ (reference sequence). The CDR3 loop spans 13 amino acids. The CDR3 DNA is TGTGCCAGCAGCGTACTATCGGGAGCTGAAGCTTTCTTT. Its protein product is CASSVLSGAEAFF.